This T cell receptor beta chain was retrieved from a study of radiotherapy plus CTLA-4 blockade in lung cancer. Whole-study context: Objective responses were recorded in 15% to 20% of patients, with disease control recorded in about 33%. Study observations and caveats: After treatment with radiotherapy plus ipilimumab, TCR clones that came from the tumor expanded in blood.

With respect to this clone: No antigen is known for it.

Generated by immunoSEQ multiplex PCR, the TCRdb table keeps only in-frame clones and is missing some. The data contain 90,000 to 150,000 clones, about four fifths of them singletons. It was focal radiation plus CTLA-4 blockade with ipilimumab that patients with chemo-refractory metastatic non-small-cell lung cancer received. V shed 5 bases and J shed 6 bases, with 14 bases lying between them. In germline, CDR1 is MNHEY, CDR2 SMNVEV (reference sequence). The CDR3 length is 14 residues. This TCR derives from a human donor with non-small cell lung cancer who had a partial response to radiotherapy plus ipilimumab. Specimen: peripheral blood, collected from a patient treated with radiotherapy plus ipilimumab. The J gene is TRBJ2-1, the V gene TRBV27; D is unclear. In nucleotides, the CDR3 is TGTGCCAGCAGTCCTACCCTGACACGCAATGAGCAGTTCTTC. This encodes CASSPTLTRNEQFF.